What follows are 6 T cell receptor beta chains derived from one specimen sequenced in a study of shared clonotypes between healthy human individuals. Naive CD8 populations comprised CD45RO-negative cells positively selected for CCR7, excluding terminally differentiated effector memory CD45RA+ cells. Sequenced by immunoSEQ multiplex PCR; TCRdb stores in-frame clones only, minus some. The sample shows approximately 740,000 clones, around 93% of them seen only once. The material sequenced was naive CD8+ T cells sorted from blood. The receptors were sampled from a man aged 30 to 45 in good health.

This chain joins TRBV7-9 and TRBJ1-3, with no clear D. V shed 6 bases and J shed 2 bases, with 14 bases lying between them. CDR1 is SEHNR, CDR2 FQNEAQ, per germline (reference sequence). The CDR3 length is 15 residues. CDR3 in DNA: TGTGCCAGCAGTCAAGGCTCCCCACCTGGAAACACCATATATTTT. This codes for CASSQGSPPGNTIYF.

J is TRBJ1-1 and V is TRBV27; D perhaps matches TRBD1 (5 bases). V was shortened by 3 bases and J by 8 bases, with 16 bases between the two germline ends. CDR3 length equals 14 residues. Germline V lookup: CDR1 MNHEY, CDR2 SMNVEV (reference sequence). CDR3 loop: CASSFRGGSREAFF. CDR3 DNA: TGTGCCAGCAGTTTTCGGGGCGGCTCTAGAGAAGCTTTCTTT.

V gene TRBV7-9 combines with J gene TRBJ2-5, with TRBD2 matching 14 bases. V lost 5 bases and J lost 4; bases outside the gene matches: 6. CDR3 size: 16 residues. Germline-derived CDR1 and CDR2 are SEHNR and FQNEAQ (reference sequence). The CDR3 DNA reads as TGTGCCAGCAGCGAGGGACTAGCGGGAGCCGGAGAGACCCAGTACTTC. This sequence encodes CASSEGLAGAGETQYF.

Comment on this clone: Its ends do not fully match the called genes, so a read error is possible. This chain joins TRBV15 and TRBJ1-3; D gene ambiguous. CDR1 LNHNV and CDR2 YYDKDF come from the germline V gene (reference sequence). The CDR3 runs to 12 residues. The CDR3 sequence is CATSSSGNTIYF. Here the CDR3 DNA reads TGTGCCACCAGCAGCTCTGGGAACACCATATATTTT.

The chain uses TRBV5-1 and TRBJ2-7; D is perhaps TRBD1 (5 bases). The ends were cut back, 4 bases at V and 3 bases at J, with 11 bases in the middle. The length of the CDR3 is 13 residues. Germline-derived CDR1 and CDR2 are SGHRS and YFSETQ. The CDR3 DNA follows: TGCGCCAGCAGCCAAGGAACAGGCTACGAGCAGTACTTC. Its protein product is CASSQGTGYEQYF.

The chain recombines TRBV30 with TRBJ1-1; D gene uncertain. The CDR3 contains 13 residues. CDR1 GTSNPN and CDR2 SVGIG come from the germline V gene (reference sequence). V lost 3 bases and J 2 bases, leaving 10 bases between the germline ends. The CDR3: CAWRATINTEAFF. CDR3 coding DNA: TGTGCCTGGAGAGCAACCATAAACACTGAAGCTTTCTTT.